This TCR beta chain is drawn from a study of kidney transplant recipient with SARS-CoV-2 infection. TCRdb analysed the reads with MiXCR anew, one entry per CDR3 protein. Among 200,000 to 250,000 distinct CDR3 sequences listed, more than 25% were seen once. Points on this clonotype: A read error is possible here, since a much larger clone lies one base away.

The clonotype originates from a male patient aged 30 to 39 who had COVID-19 and was a kidney transplant recipient. Some T cells may be provided by the graft donor. Sequencing used a blood sample, obtained at baseline and on day 111 from a kidney transplant recipient.

CDR3 loop: CASSALAGSTGELFF. The CDR3, as DNA: TGTGCCAGCAGTGCACTAGCGGGAAGCACCGGGGAGCTGTTTTTT. The chain carries TRBV6-5 and TRBJ2-2; TRBD2 agrees at 10 bases. Germline V gene lookup returns CDR1 MNHEY and CDR2 SVGAGI. The trim removed 5 bases at V and 4 bases at J, leaving 4 bases unmatched. The CDR3 covers 15 residues.